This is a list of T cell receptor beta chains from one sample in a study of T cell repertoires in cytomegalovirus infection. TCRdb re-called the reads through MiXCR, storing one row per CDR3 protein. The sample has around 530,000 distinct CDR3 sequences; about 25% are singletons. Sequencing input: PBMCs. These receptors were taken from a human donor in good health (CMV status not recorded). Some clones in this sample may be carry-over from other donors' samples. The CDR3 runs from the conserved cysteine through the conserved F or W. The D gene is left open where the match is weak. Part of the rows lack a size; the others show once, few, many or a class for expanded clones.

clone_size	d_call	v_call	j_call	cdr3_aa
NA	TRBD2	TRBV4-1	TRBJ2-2	CASSQSGLAYTGELFF
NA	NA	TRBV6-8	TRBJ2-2	CASRAPGQAYGELFF
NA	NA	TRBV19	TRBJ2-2	CASSILGSTGELFF
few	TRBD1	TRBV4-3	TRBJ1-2	CASSQDTGQTYGYTF
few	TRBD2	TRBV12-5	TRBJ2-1	CASGLVLAGAYNEQFF
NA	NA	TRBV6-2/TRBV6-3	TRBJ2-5	CASSYHRRDQETQYF
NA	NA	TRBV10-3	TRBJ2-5	CASNGVGETQYF
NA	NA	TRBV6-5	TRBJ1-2	CASSRGIPPQGYTF
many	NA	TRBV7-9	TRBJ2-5	CASSHQETQYF
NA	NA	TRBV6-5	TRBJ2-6	CASTSLVAAFSGANVLTF
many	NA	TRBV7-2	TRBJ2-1	CASMEGGAYNEQFF
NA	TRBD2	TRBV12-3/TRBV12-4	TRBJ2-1	CASSLDLADASYNEQFF
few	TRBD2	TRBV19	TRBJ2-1	CASMPVTAGVSYNEQFF
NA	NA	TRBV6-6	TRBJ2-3	CASSQGRGVDTQYF
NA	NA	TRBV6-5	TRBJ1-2	CASSYTLGAQGHYGYTF
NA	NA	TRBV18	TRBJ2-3	CASSRSPTGTSTDTQYF
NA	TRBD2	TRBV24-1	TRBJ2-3	CATSDWTSGGVTDTQYF
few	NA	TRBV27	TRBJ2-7	CASSLSSSESTYEQYF
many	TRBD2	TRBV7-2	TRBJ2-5	CASSPTSGSPETQYF
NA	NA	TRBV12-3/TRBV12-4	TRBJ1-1	CASRTSRGNHLGNTEAFF
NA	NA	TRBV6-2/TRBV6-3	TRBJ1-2	CASSGRLDGYTF
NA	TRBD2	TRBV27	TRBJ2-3	CASSLLTPAGVGPDTQYF
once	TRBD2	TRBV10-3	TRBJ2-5	CAISGGSAGWASGTRETQYF
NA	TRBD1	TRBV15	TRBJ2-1	CATSGRDRFNEQFF
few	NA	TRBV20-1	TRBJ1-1	CSARDPAKLNTEAFF
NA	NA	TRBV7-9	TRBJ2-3	CASNPQVSGFHTDTQYF
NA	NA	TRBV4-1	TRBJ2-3	CASSQDLNTQYF
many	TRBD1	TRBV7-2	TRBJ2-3	CASSEHQGAQDTQYF
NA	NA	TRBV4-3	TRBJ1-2	CASSQADGYGYTF
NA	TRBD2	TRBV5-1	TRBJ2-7	CASSLRSSGSSLTYEQYF